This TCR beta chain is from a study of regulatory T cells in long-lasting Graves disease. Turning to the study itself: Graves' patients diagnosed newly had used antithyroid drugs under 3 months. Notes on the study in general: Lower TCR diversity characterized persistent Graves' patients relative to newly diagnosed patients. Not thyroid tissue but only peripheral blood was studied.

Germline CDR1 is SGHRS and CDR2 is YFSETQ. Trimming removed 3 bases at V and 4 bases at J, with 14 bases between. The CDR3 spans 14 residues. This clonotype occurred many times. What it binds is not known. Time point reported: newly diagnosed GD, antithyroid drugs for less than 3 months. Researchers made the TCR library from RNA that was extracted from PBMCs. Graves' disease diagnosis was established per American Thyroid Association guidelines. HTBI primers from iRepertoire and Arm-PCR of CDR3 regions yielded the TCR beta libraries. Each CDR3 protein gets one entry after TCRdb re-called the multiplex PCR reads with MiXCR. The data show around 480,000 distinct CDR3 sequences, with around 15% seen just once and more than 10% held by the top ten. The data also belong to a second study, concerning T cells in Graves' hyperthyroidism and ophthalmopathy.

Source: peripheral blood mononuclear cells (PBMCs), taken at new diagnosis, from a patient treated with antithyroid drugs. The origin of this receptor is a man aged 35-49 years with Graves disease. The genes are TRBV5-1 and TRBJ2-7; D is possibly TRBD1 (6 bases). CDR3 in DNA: TGCGCCAGCAGCTGGGACACTCCGCGATACGAGCAGTACTTC. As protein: CASSWDTPRYEQYF.